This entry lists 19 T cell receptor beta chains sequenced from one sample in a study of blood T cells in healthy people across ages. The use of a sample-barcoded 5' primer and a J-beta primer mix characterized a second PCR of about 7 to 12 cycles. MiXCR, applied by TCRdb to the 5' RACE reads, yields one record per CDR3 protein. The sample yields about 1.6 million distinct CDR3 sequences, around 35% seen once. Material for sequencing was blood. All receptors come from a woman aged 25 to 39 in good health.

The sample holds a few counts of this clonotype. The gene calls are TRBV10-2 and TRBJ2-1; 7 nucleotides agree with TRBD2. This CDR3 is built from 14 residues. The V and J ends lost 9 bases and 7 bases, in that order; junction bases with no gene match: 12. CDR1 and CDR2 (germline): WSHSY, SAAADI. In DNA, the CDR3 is TGCGCCAGTGGGTTCGGGGGGAGTCAGAATGAGCAGTTCTTC. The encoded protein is CASGFGGSQNEQFF.

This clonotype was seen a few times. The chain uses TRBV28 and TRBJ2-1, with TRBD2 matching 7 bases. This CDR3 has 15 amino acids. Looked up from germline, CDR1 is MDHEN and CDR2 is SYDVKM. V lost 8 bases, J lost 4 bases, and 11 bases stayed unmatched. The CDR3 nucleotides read TGTGCCAGCCACTTGGGGAGGGAGGGTTACAATGAGCAGTTCTTC. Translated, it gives CASHLGREGYNEQFF.

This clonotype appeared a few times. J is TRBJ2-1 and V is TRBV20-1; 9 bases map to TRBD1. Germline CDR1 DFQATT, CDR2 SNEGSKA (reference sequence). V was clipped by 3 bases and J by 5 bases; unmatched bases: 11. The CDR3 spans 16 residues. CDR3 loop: CSASPAPGQGNNEQFF. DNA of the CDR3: TGCAGTGCTAGCCCGGCTCCGGGACAGGGAAACAATGAGCAGTTCTTC.

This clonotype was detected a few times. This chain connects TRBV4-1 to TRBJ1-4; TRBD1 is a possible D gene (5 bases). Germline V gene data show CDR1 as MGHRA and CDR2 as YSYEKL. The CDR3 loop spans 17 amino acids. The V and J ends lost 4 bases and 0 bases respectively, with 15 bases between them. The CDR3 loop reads CASSRTPPTATNEKLFF. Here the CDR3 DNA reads TGCGCCAGCAGCCGCACGCCCCCGACAGCAACTAATGAAAAACTGTTTTTT.

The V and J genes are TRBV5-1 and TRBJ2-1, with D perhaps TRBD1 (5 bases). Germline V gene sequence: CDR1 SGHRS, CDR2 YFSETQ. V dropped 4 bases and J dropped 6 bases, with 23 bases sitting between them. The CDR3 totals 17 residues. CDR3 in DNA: TGCGCCAGCAGCGCCCGCCCAAGGGGTAACTACGGCAATGAGCAGTTCTTC. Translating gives CASSARPRGNYGNEQFF. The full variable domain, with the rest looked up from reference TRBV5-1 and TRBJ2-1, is KAGVTQTPRYLIKTRGQQVTLSCSPISGHRSVSWYQQTPGQGLQFLFEYFSETQRNKGNFPGRFSGRQFSNSRSEMNVSTLELGDSALYLCASSARPRGNYGNEQFFGPGTRLTVL.

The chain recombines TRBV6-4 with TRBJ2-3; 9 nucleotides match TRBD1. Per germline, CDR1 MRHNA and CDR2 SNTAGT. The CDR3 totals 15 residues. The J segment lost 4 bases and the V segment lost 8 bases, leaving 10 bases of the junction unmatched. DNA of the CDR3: TGTGCCAGCGGACGGACAGGGGATTCCCCAGATACGCAGTATTTT. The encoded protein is CASGRTGDSPDTQYF.

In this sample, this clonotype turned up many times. The CDR3 loop is CASSLGGGRYNEQFF. In DNA, the CDR3 is TGCGCCAGCAGCTTAGGCGGGGGGCGCTACAATGAGCAGTTCTTC. V usage is TRBV5-1 and J usage is TRBJ2-1; 8 bases line up with TRBD2. Trimming took 2 bases from V and 3 from J; bases not matched to a gene: 4. Germline V gene lookup returns CDR1 SGHRS and CDR2 YFSETQ. The CDR3 has 15 residues. Supplemented by reference TRBV5-1 and TRBJ2-1, the full variable domain reads KAGVTQTPRYLIKTRGQQVTLSCSPISGHRSVSWYQQTPGQGLQFLFEYFSETQRNKGNFPGRFSGRQFSNSRSEMNVSTLELGDSALYLCASSLGGGRYNEQFFGPGTRLTVL.

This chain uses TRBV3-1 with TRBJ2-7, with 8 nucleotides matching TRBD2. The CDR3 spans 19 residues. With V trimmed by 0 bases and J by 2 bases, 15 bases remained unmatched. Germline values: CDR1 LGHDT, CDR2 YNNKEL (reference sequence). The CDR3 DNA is TGTGCCAGCAGCCAAGATCAAAGAGGCGGATTAGCGGGACCCTACGAGCAGTACTTC. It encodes CASSQDQRGGLAGPYEQYF.

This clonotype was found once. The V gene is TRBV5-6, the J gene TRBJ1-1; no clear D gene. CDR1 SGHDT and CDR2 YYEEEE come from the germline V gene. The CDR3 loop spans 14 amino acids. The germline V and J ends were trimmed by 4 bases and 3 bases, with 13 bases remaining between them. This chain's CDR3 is CASSPLERDTEAFF. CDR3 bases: TGTGCCAGCAGCCCCCTGGAGCGCGACACTGAAGCTTTCTTT.

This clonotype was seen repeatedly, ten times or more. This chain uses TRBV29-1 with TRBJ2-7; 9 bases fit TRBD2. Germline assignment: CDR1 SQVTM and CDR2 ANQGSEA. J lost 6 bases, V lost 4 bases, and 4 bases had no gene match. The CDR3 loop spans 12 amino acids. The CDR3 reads CSVGRGGGEQYF. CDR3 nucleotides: TGCAGCGTTGGCCGCGGGGGGGGCGAGCAGTACTTC.

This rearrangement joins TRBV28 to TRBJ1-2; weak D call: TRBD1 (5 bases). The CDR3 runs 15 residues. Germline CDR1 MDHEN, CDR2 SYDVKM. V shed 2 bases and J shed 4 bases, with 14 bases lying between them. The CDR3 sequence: CASSLRRGSGYGYTF. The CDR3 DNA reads TGTGCCAGCAGTTTAAGGAGGGGTTCGGGCTATGGCTACACCTTC.

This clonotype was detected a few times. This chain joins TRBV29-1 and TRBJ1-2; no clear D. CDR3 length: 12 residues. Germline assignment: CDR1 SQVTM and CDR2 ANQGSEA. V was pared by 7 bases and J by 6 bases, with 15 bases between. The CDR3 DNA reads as TGCAGCGCCATGGGCGATCATCATGGCTACACCTTC. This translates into CSAMGDHHGYTF.

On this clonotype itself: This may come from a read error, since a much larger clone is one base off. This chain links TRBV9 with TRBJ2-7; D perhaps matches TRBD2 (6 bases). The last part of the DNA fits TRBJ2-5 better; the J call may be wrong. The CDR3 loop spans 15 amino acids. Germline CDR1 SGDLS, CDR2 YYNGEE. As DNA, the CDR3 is TGTGCCAGCAGCGCGGACCCGTCCGGGGGAGGGACCCAGTACTTC. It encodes CASSADPSGGGTQYF.

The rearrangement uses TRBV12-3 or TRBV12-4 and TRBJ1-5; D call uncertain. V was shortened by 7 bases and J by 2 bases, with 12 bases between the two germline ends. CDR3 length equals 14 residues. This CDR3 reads CASTSDGGNQPQHF. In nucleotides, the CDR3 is TGTGCCAGCACCAGCGACGGGGGCAATCAGCCCCAGCATTTT.

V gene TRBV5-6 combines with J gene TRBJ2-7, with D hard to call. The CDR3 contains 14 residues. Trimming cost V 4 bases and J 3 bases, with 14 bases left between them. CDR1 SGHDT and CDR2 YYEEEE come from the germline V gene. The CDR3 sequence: CASSPGRAGYEQYF. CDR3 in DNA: TGTGCCAGCAGCCCGGGTCGCGCCGGCTACGAGCAGTACTTC.

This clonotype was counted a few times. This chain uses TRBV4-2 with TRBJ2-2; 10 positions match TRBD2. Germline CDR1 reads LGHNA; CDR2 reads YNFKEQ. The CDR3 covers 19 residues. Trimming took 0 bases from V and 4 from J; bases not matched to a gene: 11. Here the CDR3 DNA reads TGTGCCAGCAGCCAAGATGATGGGCTAGCGGGAGCACTCACCGGGGAGCTGTTTTTT. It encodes CASSQDDGLAGALTGELFF.

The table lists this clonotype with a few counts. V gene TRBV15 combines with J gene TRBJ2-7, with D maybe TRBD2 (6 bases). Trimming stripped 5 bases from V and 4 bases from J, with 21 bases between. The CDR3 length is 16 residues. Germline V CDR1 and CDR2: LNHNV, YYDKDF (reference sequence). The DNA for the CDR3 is TGTGCCACCAGCGGTTATTCGTCCGGGAGTATATACGAGCAGTACTTC. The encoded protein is CATSGYSSGSIYEQYF.

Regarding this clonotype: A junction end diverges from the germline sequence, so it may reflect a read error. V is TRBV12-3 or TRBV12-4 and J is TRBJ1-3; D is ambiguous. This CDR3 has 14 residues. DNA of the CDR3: TGTGCCAGCAGTTTAGGCAACCATGGAGACACCATATATTTT. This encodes CASSLGNHGDTIYF.

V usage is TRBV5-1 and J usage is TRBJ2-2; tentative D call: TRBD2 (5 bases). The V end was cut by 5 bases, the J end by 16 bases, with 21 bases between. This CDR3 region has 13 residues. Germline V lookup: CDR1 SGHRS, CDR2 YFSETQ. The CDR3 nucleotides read TGCGCCAGCAGTGACGGGAATTTGGGGTGGCGGTTTTTT. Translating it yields CASSDGNLGWRFF.